The present T cell receptor (beta chain) was sequenced within a study of T cell responses to AZD1222 COVID-19 vaccine. The repertoire was sequenced with immunoSEQ multiplex PCR; TCRdb's copy has only in-frame clones and lacks some. This sample has under 200,000 clones, with just over 90% found just once. Broader study findings: Breadth and depth of Spike-specific TCRs rose after two AZD1222 doses. Among the donors, most were white British and more were female, and clonal diversity was possibly underestimated. Repertoires were collected only later (after the peak T cell response had occurred).

In the case of this clone: Its antigen is unidentified.

From germline, CDR1 is LNHNV and CDR2 YYDKDF (reference sequence). V shed 4 bases and J shed 6 bases, with 13 bases lying between them. The CDR3 runs to 15 residues. The chain uses TRBV15 and TRBJ1-6; tentatively, D is TRBD1 (5 bases). Source: peripheral blood, taken 28 days after the second dose of the MenACWY control vaccine. The source is an adult who received the MenACWY meningococcal vaccine as a control. The chain's CDR3 is CATSNFRDGNSPLHF. The CDR3 region has the DNA TGTGCCACCAGCAATTTCAGGGACGGTAATTCACCCCTCCACTTT. The complete variable domain, with remaining parts taken from reference TRBV15 and TRBJ1-6, reads DAMVIQNPRYQVTQFGKPVTLSCSQTLNHNVMYWYQQKSSQAPKLLFHYYDKDFNNEADTPDNFQSRRPNTSFCFLDIRSPGLGDTAMYLCATSNFRDGNSPLHFGNGTRLTVT.